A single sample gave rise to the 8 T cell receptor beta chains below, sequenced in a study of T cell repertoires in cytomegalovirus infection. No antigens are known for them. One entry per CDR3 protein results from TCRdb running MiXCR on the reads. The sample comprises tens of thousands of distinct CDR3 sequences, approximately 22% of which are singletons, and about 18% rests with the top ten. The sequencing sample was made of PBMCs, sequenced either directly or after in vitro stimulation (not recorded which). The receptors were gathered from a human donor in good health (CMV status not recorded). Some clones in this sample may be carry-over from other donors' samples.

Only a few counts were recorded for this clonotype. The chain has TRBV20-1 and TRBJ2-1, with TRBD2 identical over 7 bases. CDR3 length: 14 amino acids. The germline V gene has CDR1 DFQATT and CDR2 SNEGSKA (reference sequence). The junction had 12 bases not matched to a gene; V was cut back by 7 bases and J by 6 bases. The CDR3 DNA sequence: TGCAGTGTCTTGAGCGGGGTGGGGGGCAATGAGCAGTTCTTC. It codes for CSVLSGVGGNEQFF.

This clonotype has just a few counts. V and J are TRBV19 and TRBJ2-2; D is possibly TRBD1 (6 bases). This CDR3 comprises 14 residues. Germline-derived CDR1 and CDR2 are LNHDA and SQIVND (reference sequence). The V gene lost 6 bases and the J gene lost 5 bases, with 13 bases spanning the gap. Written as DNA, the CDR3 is TGTGCCAGTAGCATTTTCAGGGGTACCGGGGAGCTGTTTTTT. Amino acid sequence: CASSIFRGTGELFF.

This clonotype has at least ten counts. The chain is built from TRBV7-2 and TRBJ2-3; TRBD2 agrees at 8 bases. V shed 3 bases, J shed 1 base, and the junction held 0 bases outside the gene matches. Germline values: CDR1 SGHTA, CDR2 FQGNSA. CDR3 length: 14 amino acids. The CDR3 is CASSFGGGTDTQYF. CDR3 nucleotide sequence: TGTGCCAGCAGCTTCGGGGGGGGCACAGATACGCAGTATTTT.

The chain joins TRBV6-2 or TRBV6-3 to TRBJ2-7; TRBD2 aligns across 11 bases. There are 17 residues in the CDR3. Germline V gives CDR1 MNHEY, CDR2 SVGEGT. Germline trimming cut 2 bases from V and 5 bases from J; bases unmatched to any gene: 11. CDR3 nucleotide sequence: TGTGCCAGCAGTTACCCCTCGGCTAGCGGGAGGTCCCACGAGCAGTACTTC. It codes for CASSYPSASGRSHEQYF.

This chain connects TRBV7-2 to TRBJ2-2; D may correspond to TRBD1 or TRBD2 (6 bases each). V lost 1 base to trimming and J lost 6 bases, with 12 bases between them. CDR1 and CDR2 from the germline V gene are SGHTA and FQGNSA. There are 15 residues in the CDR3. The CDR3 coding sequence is TGTGCCAGCAGCTTAGGGTTGGGGGGCCCCGGGGAGCTGTTTTTT. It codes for CASSLGLGGPGELFF.

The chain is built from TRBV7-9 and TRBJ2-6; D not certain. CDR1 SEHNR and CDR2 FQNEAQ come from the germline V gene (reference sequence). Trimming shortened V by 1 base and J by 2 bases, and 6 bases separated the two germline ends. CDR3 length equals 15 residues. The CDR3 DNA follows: TGTGCCAGCAGCTTAGACTGGACTGGGGCCAACGTCCTGACTTTC. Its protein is CASSLDWTGANVLTF.

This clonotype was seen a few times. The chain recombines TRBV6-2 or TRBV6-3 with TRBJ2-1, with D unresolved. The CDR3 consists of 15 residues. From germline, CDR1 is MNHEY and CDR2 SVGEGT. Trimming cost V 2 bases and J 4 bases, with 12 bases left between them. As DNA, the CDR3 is TGTGCCAGCAGTTACGGCAGTGCAGTTTACAATGAGCAGTTCTTC. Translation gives CASSYGSAVYNEQFF.

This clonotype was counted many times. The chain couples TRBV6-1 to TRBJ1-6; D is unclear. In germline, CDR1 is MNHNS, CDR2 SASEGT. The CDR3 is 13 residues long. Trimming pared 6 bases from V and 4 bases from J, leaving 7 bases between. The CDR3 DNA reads TGTGCCAGCAGGAGGGCTTATAATTCACCCCTCCACTTT. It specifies CASRRAYNSPLHF.